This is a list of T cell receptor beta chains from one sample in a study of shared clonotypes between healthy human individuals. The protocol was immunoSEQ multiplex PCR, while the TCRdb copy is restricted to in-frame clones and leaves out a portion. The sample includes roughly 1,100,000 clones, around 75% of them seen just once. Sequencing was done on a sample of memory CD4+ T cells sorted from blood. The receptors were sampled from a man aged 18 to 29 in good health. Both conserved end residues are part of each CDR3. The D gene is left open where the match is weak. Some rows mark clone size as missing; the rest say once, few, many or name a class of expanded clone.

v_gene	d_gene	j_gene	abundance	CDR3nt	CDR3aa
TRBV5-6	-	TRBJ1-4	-	TGTGCCAGCAGCTTAAGGGGACCAACTAATGAAAAACTGTTTTTT	CASSLRGPTNEKLFF
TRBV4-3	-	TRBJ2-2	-	TGCGCCAGCAGCCAAGAGGCCCAAGGGAACACCGGGGAGCTGTTTTTT	CASSQEAQGNTGELFF
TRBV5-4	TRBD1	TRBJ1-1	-	TGTGCCAGCACCGTGACAGGGGGAGACACTGAAGCTTTCTTT	CASTVTGGDTEAFF
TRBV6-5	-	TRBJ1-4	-	TGTGCCAGCGGAGGGAGCGGGAGTAATGAAAAACTGTTTTTT	CASGGSGSNEKLFF
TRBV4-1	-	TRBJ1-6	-	TGCGCCAGCAGCCAAGTTCGTGGTGGAGGCTCCTATAATTCACCCCTCCACTTT	CASSQVRGGGSYNSPLHF
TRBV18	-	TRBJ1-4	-	TGTGCCAGCTCACTGACTTCTGACCGGGAACTGTTTTTT	CASSLTSDRELFF
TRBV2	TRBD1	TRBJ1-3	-	TGTGCCAGCAGATACCGGGACAGGGGGACTGGAAACACCATATATTTT	CASRYRDRGTGNTIYF
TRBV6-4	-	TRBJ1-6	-	TGTGCCAGCAGAGTGGTGGAGGGAGGGAATTCACCCCTCCACTTT	CASRVVEGGNSPLHF
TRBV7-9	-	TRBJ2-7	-	TGTGCCAGCAGCTTAGTCAGGGCAGGGAGGAGCTCCTACGAGCAGTACTTC	CASSLVRAGRSSYEQYF
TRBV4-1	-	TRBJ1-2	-	TGCGCCAGCAGCCAAAACGACGACTATGGCTACACCTTC	CASSQNDDYGYTF
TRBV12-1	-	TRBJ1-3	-	TGTGCCAGCAGCTCGCCTTCCAGGGAACCCTCCTCTGGAAACACCATATATTTT	CASSSPSREPSSGNTIYF
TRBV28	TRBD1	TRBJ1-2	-	TGTGCCAGCAGTTTTCAGGGACAGGGTACCGGCTACACCTTC	CASSFQGQGTGYTF
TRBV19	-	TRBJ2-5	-	TGTGCCAGTAGTATTTTTCCCCCACCGACAGATCAAGAGACCCAGTACTTC	CASSIFPPPTDQETQYF
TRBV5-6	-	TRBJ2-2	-	TGTGCCAGCAGCCCTCGGGGTTCACACACCGGGGAGCTGTTTTTT	CASSPRGSHTGELFF
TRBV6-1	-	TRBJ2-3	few	TGTGCCACCATTAGAGGGGGGACCACAGATACGCAGTATTTT	CATIRGGTTDTQYF
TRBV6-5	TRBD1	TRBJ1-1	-	TGTGCCAGCACCCGCAGGGGGTTGAACACTGAAGCTTTCTTT	CASTRRGLNTEAFF
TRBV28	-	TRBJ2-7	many	TGTGCCAGCGCCACGCACGGGCAGAACTACGAGCAGTACTTC	CASATHGQNYEQYF
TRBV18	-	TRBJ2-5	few	TGTGCCAGCTCACAAACTAGTTTTGAGACCCAGTACTTC	CASSQTSFETQYF
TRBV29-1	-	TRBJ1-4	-	TGCAGCGCCGACGGAGGGATGGAGGCTAATGAAAAACTGTTTTTT	CSADGGMEANEKLFF
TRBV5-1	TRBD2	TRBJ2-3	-	TGCGCCAGCAGCGGTGGACTAGCGGGGTTTAGCACAGATACGCAGTATTTT	CASSGGLAGFSTDTQYF
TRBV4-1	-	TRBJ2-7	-	TGCGCCAGCAGCCACGGGTCTTGGGACCGAGAATTCTACGAGCAGTACTTC	CASSHGSWDREFYEQYF
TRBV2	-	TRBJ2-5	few	TGTGCCAGCAGTTCAGGGGGGGGGACCCAGTACTTC	CASSSGGGTQYF
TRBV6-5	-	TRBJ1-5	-	TGTGCCAGCAGTAGGGGGGCGGGTCAGCCCCAGCATTTT	CASSRGAGQPQHF
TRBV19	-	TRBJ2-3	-	TGTGCCAGTACCTTCGGTCTTTCCCCCACAGATACGCAGTATTTT	CASTFGLSPTDTQYF
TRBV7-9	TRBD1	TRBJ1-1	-	TGTGCCAGCAGCCTAAAGGGGGGAATCGGACAGGGTAGGGCTGAAGCTTTCTTT	CASSLKGGIGQGRAEAFF
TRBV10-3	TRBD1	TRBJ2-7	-	TGTGCCATCAGCGGACAGGGCATCCACGAGCAGTACTTC	CAISGQGIHEQYF
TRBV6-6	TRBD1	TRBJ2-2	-	TGTGCCGCAGGACAGGGGTTGAACACCGGGGAGCTGTTTTTT	CAAGQGLNTGELFF
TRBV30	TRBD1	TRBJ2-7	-	TGTGCCTGGAGTCCGGGGACAGGGGGCTACGAGCAGTACTTC	CAWSPGTGGYEQYF
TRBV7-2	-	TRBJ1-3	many	TGTGCCAGCAGCCTGGGGGGAAACACCATATATTTT	CASSLGGNTIYF
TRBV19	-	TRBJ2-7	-	TGTGCCAGTTCGCGGGGGCGCGAGCAGTACTTC	CASSRGREQYF
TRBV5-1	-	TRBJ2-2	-	TGCGCCAGCAGCTTATCTAGCGTCGCGAACACCGGGGAGCTGTTTTTT	CASSLSSVANTGELFF
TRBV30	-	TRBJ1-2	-	TGTGCCTGGAGTCCAGGGAAGGTCCGAATAGGAGCTAACTATGGCTACACCTTC	CAWSPGKVRIGANYGYTF
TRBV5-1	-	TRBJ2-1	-	TGCGCCAGCACTACACCCCTACCCGGTGAGCAGTTCTTC	CASTTPLPGEQFF
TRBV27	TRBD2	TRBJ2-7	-	TGTGCCAGCAGTTTATCTAGCGGGGGGGCCAGAAACGAGCAGTACTTC	CASSLSSGGARNEQYF
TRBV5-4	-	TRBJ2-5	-	TGTGCCAGCAGTACCGGGGCGTCGGAGACCCAGTACTTC	CASSTGASETQYF
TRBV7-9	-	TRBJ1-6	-	TGTGCCAGCAGCGCTGGAGGGGTAGATAATTCACCCCTCCACTTT	CASSAGGVDNSPLHF
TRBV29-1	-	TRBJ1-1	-	TGCAGCGCGGGAGGGGAGGGCGAAGCTTTCTTT	CSAGGEGEAFF
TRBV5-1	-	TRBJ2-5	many	TGCGCCAGCAGCTTGGAGGCAGGGAAAACCCAGTACTTC	CASSLEAGKTQYF
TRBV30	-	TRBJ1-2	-	TGTGCCTGGAGCTGGGGCAGCAACTATGGCTACACCTTC	CAWSWGSNYGYTF
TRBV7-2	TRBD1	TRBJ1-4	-	TGTGCCAGCAGCTCTACAGGGGGGCCTAATGAAAAACTGTTTTTT	CASSSTGGPNEKLFF
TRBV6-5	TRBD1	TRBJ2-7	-	TGTGCCAGCAGCAACCTGGGACAGTTCCTACGCGAGCAGTACTTC	CASSNLGQFLREQYF
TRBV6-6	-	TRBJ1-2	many	TGTGCCAGCACCCTGGGGGGGGCAGGATATGGCTACACCTTC	CASTLGGAGYGYTF
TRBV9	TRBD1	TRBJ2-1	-	TGTGCCAGCAGCGTAGGCAGGACAGGGCACAATGAGCAGTTCTTC	CASSVGRTGHNEQFF